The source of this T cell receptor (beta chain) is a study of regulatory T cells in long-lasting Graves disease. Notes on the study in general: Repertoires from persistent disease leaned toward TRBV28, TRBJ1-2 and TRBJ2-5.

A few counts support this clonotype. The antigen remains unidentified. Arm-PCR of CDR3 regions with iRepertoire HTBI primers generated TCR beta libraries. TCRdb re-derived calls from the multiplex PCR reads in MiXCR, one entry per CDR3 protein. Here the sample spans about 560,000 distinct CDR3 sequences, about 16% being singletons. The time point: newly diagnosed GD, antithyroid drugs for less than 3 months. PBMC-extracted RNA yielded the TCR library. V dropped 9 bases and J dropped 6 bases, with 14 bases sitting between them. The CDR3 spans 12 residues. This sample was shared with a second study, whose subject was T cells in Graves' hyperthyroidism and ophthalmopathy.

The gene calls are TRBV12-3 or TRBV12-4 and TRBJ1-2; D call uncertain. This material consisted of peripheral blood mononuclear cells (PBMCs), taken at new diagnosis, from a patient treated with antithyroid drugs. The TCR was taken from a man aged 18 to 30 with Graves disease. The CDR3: CASLRSLDGYTF. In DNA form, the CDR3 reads TGTGCCAGTTTGAGGTCCTTAGATGGCTACACCTTC.